A single T cell receptor (beta chain) is shown here with its context. Its cognate antigen has yet to be identified. Base qualities are not recorded, but no much larger clone differs from it by a single base. This entry is derived from a study of blood T cell repertoires in COVID-19 (dated by TCRdb to between 2020 and 2021). Background on the whole study: The collaborator samples originated in the United States, Italy and Spain and spanned the acute and convalescent phases of COVID-19. The material from the prospective study consisted of cDNA or gDNA derived from T cells, B-cell-depleted T cells, or PBMCs. The dataset comprised deeply sampled blood TCRbeta repertoires from subjects exposed to, actively infected with, or recovered from COVID-19. The repertoires were released in a freely available public database meant as a resource for research on the immune response to SARS-CoV-2. Samples were obtained from the ongoing ImmuneRACE study (first 160 participants) and from roughly 1,300 subjects provided by 6 global collaborators. The sample metadata nearly always contained a de-identified subject ID, COVID-19 status, age in years and sex. Where available, HLA class I and class II types were obtained from metadata supplied by the sample provider rather than from assay-based typing. The study at large found these results: The amount of clinical and demographic metadata varied by source and participant and was provided uncurated.

CDR1 and CDR2, per the germline V gene (reference sequence), are SGHKS and YYEKEE. The trim is 2 bases for V and 6 bases for J, with a gap of 15 bases between the germline ends. The CDR3 covers 15 residues, taking in both the cysteine and the phenylalanine. Of all the DNA, just the CDR3 is kept, 45 bases in frame from base 1. TCRbeta CDR3 regions were amplified from genomic DNA by means of the immunoSEQ Assay, a bias-controlled multiplex PCR. In the original analysis: Within the assay, amplification of reference gene primers was used to estimate how many nucleated cells each sample contained. Sequence reads were collapsed and filtered to measure the absolute abundance of every unique TCRbeta CDR3 rearrangement. For each sample, productive Simpson clonality was calculated as the square root of Simpson's diversity index over productive rearrangements. What TCRdb holds here is the immuneACCESS table cut down to in-frame rearrangements. Part of the clones is not present; checked against another copy, under half of the missing clones reflect an unresolved V gene, and the others are unexplained. V, J and clone size are those of that table, while D and trimming were read from the DNA. The sample table holds hundreds of thousands of clones, of which around 83% were seen once. 9.5% to 15% of the sample is held by the ten biggest clonotypes.

Each collaborating institution followed its own protocols to collect whole blood in K2EDTA tubes. For TCRbeta analysis, collaborators shipped samples as frozen whole blood, isolated PBMCs, or DNA extracted from either of those sample types. Material: peripheral blood. The clonotype comes from a woman in her sixties with active or convalescent COVID-19. The chain is made from TRBV5-5 and TRBJ1-5; tentative D gene TRBD1, with 5 bases matching. Here is the DNA: TGTGCCAGCAGCTTTCAACCGATTCAGGGTCAGCCCCAGCATTTT. It codes for CASSFQPIQGQPQHF. The full variable domain, completed from the reference TRBV5-5 and TRBJ1-5 proteins outside the CDR3, reads DAGVTQSPTHLIKTRGQQVTLRCSPISGHKSVSWYQQVLGQGPQFIFQYYEKEERGRGNFPDRFSARQFPNYSSELNVNALLLGDSALYLCASSFQPIQGQPQHFGDGTRLSIL.